Listed here is a single TCR beta chain. Its antigen is unidentified. This entry comes from a study of T cell responses to AZD1222 COVID-19 vaccine. Points from the study as a whole: Donors in the cohort were predominantly white British and more often female, and clonal diversity was possibly underestimated. Only a handful of individuals given AZD1222 were seropositive at baseline. Reportedly, nearly half of unique spike TCRs recognized epitopes outside B.1.351/B.1.1.7 mutations.

Both about-4-week and about-12-week second-dose recipients were combined. Profiling relied on immunoSEQ multiplex PCR, and the TCRdb table lists in-frame clones only, not all of them. The table has 90,000 to 120,000 clones, about nine tenths seen once. Per germline, CDR1 SGHRS and CDR2 YFSETQ. This CDR3 contains 17 residues. The V end lost 4 bases, the J end lost 5 bases, and 24 bases lay between the germline ends. Sequenced material: peripheral blood, taken 28 days after the second AZD1222 dose. The receptor was isolated from an adult who received the AZD1222 COVID-19 vaccine. The V and J genes are TRBV5-1 and TRBJ2-5; D possibly corresponds to TRBD2 (7 bases). CDR3 DNA: TGCGCCAGCAGCGCCGGATTACCAGGGGCGGGGGAGGAGACCCAGTACTTC. It codes for CASSAGLPGAGEETQYF.